The clone carrying this TCR beta chain was counted between two and nine times. No antigen is known for it. Unique molecular identifiers were used in preparing the TCRbeta library. In TCRdb, the PCR reads were re-called with MiXCR into one record per CDR3 protein. Of about 400,000 distinct CDR3 sequences listed, 15% to 20% are singletons. The CDR3 has 15 amino acids. V shed 6 bases and J 2 bases; nucleotides not matched to a gene: 7. Germline V gene lookup returns CDR1 MNHEY and CDR2 SMNVEV (reference sequence). The data are from a study of T-cell reconstitution after alpha-beta-depleted transplantation in children. Study results and caveats: Newly generated T cells supplied most T-cell counts and diversity one year post-transplant.

The specimen comprised PBMCs, mostly from graft donor cells, sampled 360 days after TCRalphabeta/CD19-depleted stem cell transplant. The chain links TRBV27 to TRBJ2-3; 8 nucleotides match TRBD2. This clonotype originated in a boy under two years old who had a stem cell transplant for Wiskott-Aldrich syndrome, so the T cells may come from the graft donor. The CDR3 DNA reads TGTGCCAGCAGACAAAGCGGGAGAACCACAGATACGCAGTATTTT. It is translated as CASRQSGRTTDTQYF.